This TCR beta chain was obtained from a study of cytomegalovirus exposure and HLA in healthy donors. A remark on this clone: Its specificity is unknown.

The V end lost 9 bases, the J end lost 6 bases, and 18 bases lay between the germline ends. CDR1 MNHEY and CDR2 SVGAGI come from the germline V gene. The CDR3 spans 14 residues. Only in-frame clones appear in the TCRdb table, and some are missing; sequencing was by immunoSEQ multiplex PCR. The sample yields approximately 180,000 clones, approximately 87% seen once. Study findings and constraints: Reportedly, diagnosis of cytomegalovirus status by the classifier showed high specificity and sensitivity. The tendency of first-cohort TCR clusters to co-occur in the roughly 130 validation repertoires was the finding of a later analysis.

While the first cohort had 700 or so subjects, the donors belonged to the separate validation cohort of 120 subjects. Sequencing was performed on PBMCs. The rearrangement uses TRBV6-5 and TRBJ2-1, with a weak D call TRBD1 (6 bases). The receptor's source is a woman in her 30s in good health and CMV-seronegative. DNA for the CDR3: TGTGCCAGTGCATACAGGGATCAATCCAATGAGCAGTTCTTC. Residues: CASAYRDQSNEQFF.